This T cell receptor beta chain was retrieved from a study of Graves' ophthalmopathy and Graves' hyperthyroidism. Points on this clonotype: The antigen remains undetermined.

General observations from the study: Blood samples also showed most expanded thyroid clonotypes exceeding 0.001 frequency.

With V trimmed by 6 bases and J by 8 bases, 6 bases remained unmatched. There are 15 residues in the CDR3. Per germline, CDR1 SNHLY and CDR2 FYNNEI. TCR beta CDR3 amplification used RNA transcripts. First-round RT-PCR with HTBI primers preceded a second-round multiplex PCR. TCRdb ran MiXCR on the multiplex PCR reads and lists one entry per CDR3 protein. Of 200,000 to 250,000 distinct CDR3 sequences in the sample, approximately 21% are singletons; the top ten hold approximately 40%. The rearrangement uses TRBV2 and TRBJ2-2; 13 bases align to TRBD2. This clonotype was obtained from a woman between 50 and 59 years old with Graves' ophthalmopathy. Sequencing was performed on peripheral blood. The CDR3 coding sequence is TGTGCCAGCAGACTACTAGCGGGAGGGTCTGGGGAGCTGTTTTTT. Translation gives CASRLLAGGSGELFF.